This entry is about one T cell receptor (beta chain). The antigen is undetermined. Expressed TCRB transcripts were sequenced, since all the RNA that had been isolated was reverse transcribed. The protocol was immunoSEQ multiplex PCR, while the TCRdb copy is restricted to in-frame clones and leaves out a portion. The sample carries 300,000 to 400,000 clones, over 10% recorded once. The sample comes from a study of beta chain features in type 1 diabetes. The overall study: The patients were much like the healthy donors in age, gender and cell yields. Whole-study results and caveats: Shortening of TCRB CDR3s, moderate but significant, appeared in all four CD4+ subsets of Type 1 diabetes patients. The study found that naive, central memory and Treg TCRB repertoires appeared more similar in patients than in healthy donors.

In germline, CDR1 is SGHVS, CDR2 FQNEAQ. The CDR3 is made up of 15 amino acids. V was cut by 6 bases and J by 0 bases, with 11 bases left in between. The J gene is TRBJ1-4, the V gene TRBV7-8; D is possibly TRBD1 (5 bases). The sample taken for sequencing was naive CD4+ T cells from blood. The clonotype comes from a man between 18 and 35 years old in good health. CDR3 in amino acids: CASRPRASTNEKLFF. Written as DNA, the CDR3 is TGTGCCAGCAGACCCAGGGCCTCAACTAATGAAAAACTGTTTTTT.